This TCR beta chain stems from a study of T-cell memory formation after mild COVID-19. Across the study: Largely donor-specific TCR clusters were found. Overall study results and limits: Clones that got smaller from day 15 to 85 had even CD4/CD8, while clones growing later tipped toward CD4+.

Germline lookup yields CDR1 SGHNT and CDR2 YYREEE (reference sequence). V shed 5 bases, J shed 6 bases, and the junction held 2 bases outside the gene matches. CDR3 length: 13 amino acids. Remarks on this clonotype: What it binds is not known.

5'RACE, which relied on constant-segment primers, yielded TCR alpha and TCR beta cDNA libraries carrying sample barcodes and UMIs. TCRdb redid the calling of the 5' RACE reads with MiXCR, one entry per CDR3 protein. Here the sample spans around 340,000 distinct CDR3 sequences, roughly 15% being singletons. This TCR was sampled from a young man who had mild COVID-19 (a few samples of this study predate the infection). Cell type and time point are not known. What was sequenced was PBMCs or a T cell subset sorted from them (not recorded which). V gene TRBV5-4 combines with J gene TRBJ2-2; 9 nucleotides agree with TRBD1. CDR3 DNA: TGTGCCAGCAGGTGGACAGGGGCCGGGGAGCTGTTTTTT. This encodes CASRWTGAGELFF.